Below, 8 T cell receptor delta chains from the same sample are listed, as sequenced in a study of γδ T cells in repeated Plasmodium falciparum infection. TCRdb processed the multiplex PCR reads again with the CATT caller. The top ten clones hold roughly 25% of a sample with 40,000 to 55,000 delta-chain clones, more than 1.5% of them seen once. Bulk repertoires came from Vgamma9/Vdelta2+ or Vdelta2-negative gammadelta T cells flow-sorted from PBMC. What was sequenced was gamma-delta T cells from blood. Receptor source: a pool of human donors (malaria-infected and uninfected, not separated).

This clone was seen a few times. It is likely a read error: a sequence one base away is far more abundant. Distinct nucleotide sequences in the sample also encode this CDR3. The CDR3 sequence is CAFRLYPTLKHWGIPKYTDKLIF. For the CDR3, the DNA is TGTGCCTTTAGGCTGTACCCTACGCTGAAACACTGGGGGATACCGAAGTACACCGACAAACTCATCTTT. This chain connects TRDV3 to TRDJ1, with 12 bases identical to TRDD3. TCRdb supplies no J gene; here it was assigned by aligning the nucleotide sequence to germline. The V gene's germline CDR1 is TVYSNPD and CDR2 GDNSRS (reference sequence). The CDR3 is 23 amino acids. Variable domain in full (rest from reference TRDV3 and TRDJ1): CDKVTQSSPDQTVASGSEVVLLCTYDTVYSNPDLFWYRIRPDYSFQFVFYGDNSRSEGADFTQGRFSVKHILTQKAFHLVISPVRTEDSATYYCAFRLYPTLKHWGIPKYTDKLIFGKGTRVTVEP.

Of note for this clone: This likely stems from a read error, as it lies one base from a far larger clone. Other DNA sequences from this sample encode an identical CDR3 as well. The V gene is given as TRDV1, and no J gene call is available; the table's TRDD3 call for D was not verified on the DNA. The CDR3 totals 21 residues. Germline V gene sequence: CDR1 TSWWSYY, CDR2 QGS. This chain's CDR3 is CALALATEDWGIRALTAQLFF. DNA for the CDR3: TGTGCTCTTGCCCTAGCTACCGAGGATTGGGGGATACGCGCTTTGACAGCACAACTCTTCTTC.

A few counts support this clone. TCRdb's entry gives the protein of a much larger clone, which mismatches this DNA's translation at residue 19, likely from a read error; the protein reported here is translated from the DNA. The same CDR3 is also encoded by other DNA sequences in this sample. The J gene is TRDJ1, the V gene TRDV2; TRDD2 matches at 7 bases. No J gene is reported in TCRdb; it was inferred here by comparing the DNA with germline. CDR1 is GEAIGNYY and CDR2 is EKD in the germline V gene. The CDR3 covers 23 residues. The CDR3 spells CACDMVGFLPNLPAGAYTEKLIF. The CDR3 DNA reads TGTGCCTGTGACATGGTCGGATTCCTCCCAAACCTTCCTGCTGGAGCGTACACCGAAAAACTCATCTTT.

With respect to this clone: The TCRdb protein comes from a much larger clone and disagrees with this DNA's translation at residue 20, likely due to a read error; the protein given here is derived from the DNA. The rearrangement links TRDV1 to TRDJ1; a possible D gene is TRDD2 (9 bases). Since TCRdb gives no J gene, matching the DNA to germline was used here to assign it. CDR1 TSWWSYY and CDR2 QGS come from the germline V gene. This CDR3 comprises 26 residues. Trimming removed 0 bases at V and 0 bases at J, with 41 bases between. CDR3 bases: TGTGCTCTTGGGGAACTGGCCCTTTCCCCTTCCTACATCGAGGGATACGCCAAACAGCACACCGATAAACTCATCTTT. The encoded protein is CALGELALSPSYIEGYAKQHTDKLIF.

About this clone: A far larger clone is one nucleotide away, so this likely arose from a read error. The sample contains more than one DNA sequence encoding this CDR3. This chain connects TRDV1 to TRDJ1, with 12 bases identical to TRDD3. This CDR3 is built from 22 residues. The germline V gene encodes CDR1 TSWWSYY and CDR2 QGS. The CDR3 loop is CALGPLPQEHDWGILATDKLIF. The CDR3, as DNA: TGTGCTCTTGGGCCACTTCCTCAGGAACATGACTGGGGGATACTGGCCACCGACAAACTCATCTTT.

In this sample, this clone turned up a few times. A read error is the likely source, as a far larger clone sits one nucleotide away. Within the sample, other DNA sequences also encode this same CDR3. Here the CDR3 DNA reads TGTGCTCTTGGGGAACTAGTTTATTCCGACAAACTCATCTTT. It translates to CALGELVYSDKLIF. The V call is TRDV1, the J call TRDJ1; D remains ambiguous. The germline V gene has CDR1 TSWWSYY and CDR2 QGS. The CDR3 loop spans 14 amino acids.

This clone was seen a handful of times. This DNA's translation and the protein TCRdb lists, from a much larger clone, do not match at residue 7, likely due to a read error; the protein shown is translated from the DNA. The V and J genes are TRAV38-2/DV8 and TRDJ1, with 9 positions matching TRDD3. TCRdb carries no J gene annotation; the J gene was assigned here by matching the DNA with germline. The V and J ends lost 0 bases and 0 bases, in that order; junction bases with no gene match: 15. The germline CDR1 and CDR2 sequences are TSESDYY and QEAYKQQN. This CDR3 has 20 residues. In DNA, the CDR3 is TGTGCTTATAGGAGCGCACTCCTATCATACTGGGGGACGTACACCGATAAACTCATCTTT. Translation gives CAYRSALLSYWGTYTDKLIF.

Remarks on this clone: The protein TCRdb lists belongs to a much larger clone and differs from this DNA's translation at residue 11, which points to a read error; the protein shown is made from the DNA. The chain combines TRDV1 with TRDJ1, with D possibly TRDD2 on 5 matching bases. V lost 3 bases and J lost 2, with 43 bases in between. Germline V lookup: CDR1 TSWWSYY, CDR2 QGS. The CDR3 totals 25 residues. This CDR3 reads CALGDFFPFPYRPLRPTPFTDKLIF. Written as DNA, the CDR3 is TGTGCTCTTGGGGATTTCTTTCCTTTCCCTTACCGCCCACTCCGACCGACTCCATTTACCGATAAACTCATCTTT.